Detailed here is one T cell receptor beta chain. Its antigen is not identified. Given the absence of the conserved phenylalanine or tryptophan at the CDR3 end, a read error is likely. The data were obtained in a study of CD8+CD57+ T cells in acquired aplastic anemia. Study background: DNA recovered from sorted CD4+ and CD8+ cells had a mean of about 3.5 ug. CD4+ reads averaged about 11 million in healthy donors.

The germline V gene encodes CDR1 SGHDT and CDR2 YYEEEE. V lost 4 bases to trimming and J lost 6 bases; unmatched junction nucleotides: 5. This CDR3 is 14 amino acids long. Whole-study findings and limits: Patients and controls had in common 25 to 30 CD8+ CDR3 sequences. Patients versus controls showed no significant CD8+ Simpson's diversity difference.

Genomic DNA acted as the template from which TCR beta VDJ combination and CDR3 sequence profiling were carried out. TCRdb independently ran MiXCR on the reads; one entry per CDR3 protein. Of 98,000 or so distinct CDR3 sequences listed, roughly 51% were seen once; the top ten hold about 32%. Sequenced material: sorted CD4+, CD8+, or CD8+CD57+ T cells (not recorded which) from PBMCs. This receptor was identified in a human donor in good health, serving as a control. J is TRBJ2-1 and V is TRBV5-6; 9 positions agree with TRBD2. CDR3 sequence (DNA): TGTGCCAGCAGCGAACGGACTAGCGTCAATGAGCAGTTCCTC. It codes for CASSERTSVNEQFL.